What follows describes a single TCR beta chain. The time point was: blood from clinic visit 5 months post-surgery; TSC patient then seizure free. This entry comes from a study of brain T cells in children with intractable seizures. Libraries were prepared by immunoSEQ multiplex PCR; TCRdb keeps only in-frame clonotypes and omits some of them. The data contain 340,000 or so clones, about 93% of them singletons. This TCR was sampled from a boy in the first two years of life with tuberous sclerosis and intractable seizures. Sequenced material: peripheral blood, taken about 5 months after surgery.

Here the CDR3 reads CASSYSATGELFF. CDR3 nucleotide sequence: TGTGCCAGCAGTTACTCAGCGACCGGGGAGCTGTTTTTT. V gene TRBV6-5 combines with J gene TRBJ2-2; D call uncertain. From germline, CDR1 is MNHEY and CDR2 SVGAGI. CDR3 length: 13 residues. The V gene lost 0 bases and the J gene lost 5 bases, with 4 bases spanning the gap.